This is a list of T cell receptor beta chains from one sample in a study of cytomegalovirus exposure and HLA in healthy donors. The assay was immunoSEQ multiplex PCR, and TCRdb's table has in-frame clones only and misses some. The sample lists about 160,000 clones; approximately 86% were seen once. The specimen was PBMCs. Receptor source: a woman between 18 and 30 years old in good health and CMV-seronegative. The CDR3 runs from the conserved cysteine through the conserved F or W. The order of the fields is D gene, V gene, J gene, clone size, CDR3 DNA, CDR3 protein. D genes are given only for firm matches. Only some rows state a clone size, as once, few, many or a class for expanded clones.

TRBD1,TRBV7-3,TRBJ2-4,.,TGTGCCAGCAGCTTAACGCCGAATCTGGACAGGGCGAAAAACATTCAGTACTTC,CASSLTPNLDRAKNIQYF
.,TRBV14,TRBJ1-5,.,TGTGCCAGCAGCCAAGTGCAGGGCGCAAATCAGCCCCAGCATTTT,CASSQVQGANQPQHF
.,TRBV7-3,TRBJ2-3,.,TGTGCCAGCAGCCGAGATGGGACTCCCTTCACAGATACGCAGTATTTT,CASSRDGTPFTDTQYF
TRBD2,TRBV5-4,TRBJ2-7,.,TGTGCCAGCAGCCCGGATGGTGCGGGAGGGCCCTACGAGCAGTACTTC,CASSPDGAGGPYEQYF
TRBD1,TRBV7-2,TRBJ2-1,.,TGTGCCAGCAGCTTAAGCAGGGGGCGGATCAATGAGCAGTTCTTC,CASSLSRGRINEQFF
.,TRBV9,TRBJ1-1,.,TGTGCCAGCAGCGTACGTCAACAGGGAGCTGAAGCTTTCTTT,CASSVRQQGAEAFF
.,TRBV9,TRBJ2-5,.,TGTGCCAGCAGCGTAACAGCAGATGAGACCCAGTACTTC,CASSVTADETQYF
.,TRBV27,TRBJ2-1,.,TGTGCCAGCAGTTTAGGTTCTAGTCACAATGAGCAGTTCTTC,CASSLGSSHNEQFF
.,TRBV19,TRBJ1-2,.,TGTGCCAGTAGTACCCAAAACAGTAACTATGGCTACACCTTC,CASSTQNSNYGYTF
TRBD2,TRBV4-1,TRBJ2-7,.,TGCGCCAGCAGCCAGGGTAGCGGGAGTTTCTACGAGCAGTACTTC,CASSQGSGSFYEQYF
TRBD2,TRBV29-1,TRBJ2-1,.,TGCAGCGTTGATTCTACTGGGGGAGGGGCCAGGAGCTCCTACAATGAGCAGTTCTTC,CSVDSTGGGARSSYNEQFF
.,TRBV4-1,TRBJ1-2,.,TGCGCCAGCAGCCCTTCCTTCCGGGACTATGGCTACACCTTC,CASSPSFRDYGYTF
TRBD1,TRBV30,TRBJ2-2,.,TGTGCCTGGAGTGGGGACAGTACCGGGGAGCTGTTTTTT,CAWSGDSTGELFF
.,TRBV27,TRBJ1-1,.,TGTGCCAGCAGTTTGTGGCCGGGGATCGCTGAAGCTTTCTTT,CASSLWPGIAEAFF
.,TRBV7-9,TRBJ2-4,.,TGTGCCAGCAGCTTAGGGAGTCGCGAAAACATTCAGTACTTC,CASSLGSRENIQYF
TRBD1,TRBV5-6,TRBJ1-1,.,TGTGCCAGCAGCTTAGGGGACAGGGTAGACACTGAAGCTTTCTTT,CASSLGDRVDTEAFF
TRBD2,TRBV5-1,TRBJ2-5,.,TGCGCCAGCCATAGCGGGGGGGTCTTGGGAGAGACCCAGTACTTC,CASHSGGVLGETQYF
.,TRBV6-5,TRBJ2-7,.,TGTGCCAGCAGGCCCAGTAAGTCCTTGGAGCAGTACTTC,CASRPSKSLEQYF
TRBD2,TRBV9,TRBJ2-3,.,TGTGCCAGCAGCGCAGGGAGCGGGGGGATGACAGATACGCAGTATTTT,CASSAGSGGMTDTQYF
TRBD2,TRBV29-1,TRBJ2-3,.,TGCAGCGTTGAACTACTAGCGGGAATCTCTTTGAGGCCACAACGCACAGATACGCAGTATTTT,CSVELLAGISLRPQRTDTQYF
.,TRBV4-3,TRBJ1-3,.,TGCGCCAGCAGCCAAGACGTTCGGGGCTCTGGAAACACCATATATTTT,CASSQDVRGSGNTIYF
TRBD2,TRBV5-1,TRBJ2-1,.,TGCGCCAGCAGCTTGGATGGGACTAAAGAGAATGAGCAGTTCTTC,CASSLDGTKENEQFF
TRBD2,TRBV7-2,TRBJ2-7,.,TGTGCCAGCAGCTTGCACGGCGGGGGGCTCGTCTACGAGCAGTACTTC,CASSLHGGGLVYEQYF
.,TRBV5-6,TRBJ1-2,.,TGTGCCAGCAGCTTGGTCGGGAATGGCTACACCTTC,CASSLVGNGYTF
.,TRBV18,TRBJ1-2,few,TGTGCCAGCTCCGCAGCTAACTATGGCTACACCTTC,CASSAANYGYTF
TRBD2,TRBV19,TRBJ2-1,few,TGTGCCAGGGTTAGCGGGGGGCCTTACAATGAGCAGTTCTTC,CARVSGGPYNEQFF
.,TRBV5-1,TRBJ2-1,.,TGCGCCAGCAGGGGGACATATCGGACTCCCCTGGAGCACAATGAGCAGTTCTTC,CASRGTYRTPLEHNEQFF
.,TRBV9,TRBJ1-2,.,TGTGCCAGCAGCGTAGTAGGTACAGCCACCTATTATGGCTACACCTTC,CASSVVGTATYYGYTF
.,TRBV10-2,TRBJ2-7,once,TGCGCCAGCTCACAGGGTAAGGGCTACGAGCAGTACTTC,CASSQGKGYEQYF
.,TRBV10-3,TRBJ1-5,.,TGTGCCATCAGTGAGTCGATGCAGGGAAGCAATCAGCCCCAGCATTTT,CAISESMQGSNQPQHF
.,TRBV5-1,TRBJ2-7,.,TGCGCCAGCAGCTTGACTACAGGGCCCTACGAGCAGTACTTC,CASSLTTGPYEQYF
TRBD1,TRBV27,TRBJ1-4,.,TGTGCCAGCAGTCTACGGACAGGGGGTGATGAAAAACTGTTTTTT,CASSLRTGGDEKLFF
TRBD1,TRBV15,TRBJ1-1,.,TGTGCCACCAGCAGAGTTCTTCAGGGGGGGAACACTGAAGCTTTCTTT,CATSRVLQGGNTEAFF
.,TRBV6-1,TRBJ2-7,.,TGTGCCAGCAGAATCCGATTCCTCAGCTCCTACGAGCAGTACTTC,CASRIRFLSSYEQYF
.,TRBV2,TRBJ1-2,.,TGTGCCAGCAGTCCGTGGAGCTATGGCTACACCTTC,CASSPWSYGYTF
TRBD1,TRBV9,TRBJ2-1,once,TGTGCCAGCAGCGGAAAAGGACAGGGAGGATACAATGAGCAGTTCTTC,CASSGKGQGGYNEQFF
TRBD1,TRBV5-1,TRBJ1-5,.,TGCGCCAGCAGCTTGGGGACAGGATATAGCAATCAGCCCCAGCATTTT,CASSLGTGYSNQPQHF
TRBD1,TRBV6-5,TRBJ1-2,few,TGTGCCAGCAGTTCACACGGACAGGGGCGAGGCTACACCTTC,CASSSHGQGRGYTF
.,TRBV29-1,TRBJ2-1,.,TGCAGCGTTGAAGGGACAGATCACTCCTACAATGAGCAGTTCTTC,CSVEGTDHSYNEQFF
TRBD1,TRBV27,TRBJ1-2,.,TGTGCCAGCAGTTTGCTTCGGACAGGGCCCTCTGAGGGTGGCTACACCTTC,CASSLLRTGPSEGGYTF
.,TRBV7-9,TRBJ1-4,once,TGTGCCAGCAGCTTTTCAGGGAATCATGAAAAACTGTTTTTT,CASSFSGNHEKLFF
TRBD1,TRBV19,TRBJ2-1,.,TGTGCCAGTAGTATAGATGGACAGGGGGCCTACAATGAGCAGTTCTTC,CASSIDGQGAYNEQFF
.,TRBV7-6,TRBJ1-1,.,TGTGCCAGCAGCTTAGAGGCGGGGAACACTGAAGCTTTCTTT,CASSLEAGNTEAFF
.,TRBV30,TRBJ1-2,once,TGTGCCTGGAGTGAATGGGGCCCCCTTGGCTACACCTTC,CAWSEWGPLGYTF
TRBD2,TRBV5-1,TRBJ2-1,.,TGCGCCAGCAGCTTGGCCGGGACTAGCGGGACAAGTGAGCAGTTCTTC,CASSLAGTSGTSEQFF
TRBD2,TRBV9,TRBJ2-5,.,TGTGCCAGCAGCGTAACGGGGGAGGGGACGGAGACCCAGTACTTC,CASSVTGEGTETQYF
.,TRBV6-5,TRBJ2-7,.,TGTGCCTCCAGGCGGGCAGTCTCCTACGAGCAGTACTTC,CASRRAVSYEQYF
TRBD1,TRBV19,TRBJ1-6,.,TGTGCCAGTAGTAAAACAGGGGAAAGCTCACCCCTCCACTTT,CASSKTGESSPLHF
.,TRBV6-5,TRBJ1-4,.,TGTGCCAGCAGCTCCCTCGTTAGTTCAGGGGAAAAACTGTTTTTT,CASSSLVSSGEKLFF
TRBD2,TRBV11-2,TRBJ2-1,.,TGTGCCAGCAGCCCACGGACTAGCGGGAGAGCTGAGCAGTTCTTC,CASSPRTSGRAEQFF
.,TRBV10-2,TRBJ1-2,.,TGCGCCAGCACCACAGCTCTCTGGGACTATGGCTACACCTTC,CASTTALWDYGYTF
.,TRBV19,TRBJ1-2,.,TGTGCCAGTAGTATTCGGCCGTCCGACAGTTCTACTATGGGCTACACCTTC,CASSIRPSDSSTMGYTF
TRBD1,TRBV4-1,TRBJ1-2,.,TGCGCCAGCAGCCAAGGGACAGGGGCTAACTATGGCTACACCTTC,CASSQGTGANYGYTF